Each of the 24 T cell receptor beta chains below was sequenced from the same sample in a study of T cells after yellow fever vaccination. TCRdb recomputed calls from the 5' RACE reads with MiXCR, one row per CDR3 protein. The sample includes about 22,000 distinct CDR3 sequences, 4% to 6% of them seen just once. Sequencing was performed on PBMCs, either bulk or a sorted T-cell subset (CD4+, CD8+, memory, or dextramer-sorted; not recorded which), taken roughly 46 days after the first yellow fever vaccination. All receptors come from a man between 18 and 29 years old who received the YFV17D yellow fever vaccine.

Many counts were recorded for this clonotype. This chain uses TRBV5-4 with TRBJ2-5, with D tentatively TRBD2 (6 bases). The CDR3 is 15 amino acids. Germline lookup yields CDR1 SGHNT and CDR2 YYREEE (reference sequence). Trimming stripped 0 bases from V and 6 bases from J, with 15 bases between. CDR3 region: CASSLDKTRAQTQYF. The CDR3 DNA sequence: TGTGCCAGCAGCTTGGACAAGACTAGGGCCCAGACCCAGTACTTC.

This clonotype has at least ten counts. This chain connects TRBV9 to TRBJ2-1; D perhaps matches TRBD1 (6 bases). Trimming took off 0 bases at V and 8 bases at J, with 12 bases between the two ends. The CDR3 is 14 amino acids. The V gene's germline CDR1 is SGDLS and CDR2 YYNGEE. Written as DNA, the CDR3 is TGTGCCAGCAGCGTAGCCCCAGGGGTGGATGAGCAGTTCTTC. Translated, it gives CASSVAPGVDEQFF.

This clonotype was recorded at least ten times. V gene TRBV6-6 combines with J gene TRBJ2-7, with 9 positions matching TRBD1. This CDR3 has 11 amino acids. Per germline, CDR1 MNHNY and CDR2 SVGAGI (reference sequence). V lost 8 bases and J lost 5; bases outside the gene matches: 1. The CDR3 nucleotides read TGTGCCAGCGGACAGGGGAACGAGCAGTACGTC. Translation: CASGQGNEQYV.

The chain has TRBV19 and TRBJ1-1; a possible D gene is TRBD1 (5 bases). The CDR3 covers 16 residues. V was pared by 0 bases and J by 0 bases, with 11 bases between. CDR1 and CDR2 from the germline V gene are LNHDA and SQIVND (reference sequence). CDR3 protein: CASSIEGGNLNTEAFF. For the CDR3, the DNA is TGTGCCAGTAGTATAGAGGGGGGAAACTTGAACACTGAAGCTTTCTTT.

This clonotype was seen many times. V is TRBV4-1 and J is TRBJ1-2, with 8 bases that match TRBD1. Germline V gives CDR1 MGHRA, CDR2 YSYEKL. The CDR3 spans 15 residues. J was trimmed by 5 bases and V by 1 base; bases with no gene match: 6. CDR3 protein: CASSQAGGTGYGYTF. As DNA, the CDR3 is TGCGCCAGCAGCCAAGCCGGGGGGACAGGATATGGCTACACCTTC.

This clonotype was seen at least ten times. The genes are TRBV4-3 and TRBJ2-2, with 9 bases aligning to TRBD2. Trimming at V came to 4 bases and at J to 4 bases, leaving 4 bases not matched to a gene. This CDR3 is 15 amino acids long. Per the germline V gene, CDR1 is LGHNA and CDR2 is YSLEER. Here the CDR3 reads CASSRAGGLTGELFF. The CDR3 nucleotides read TGCGCCAGCAGCCGGGCGGGGGGGCTCACCGGGGAGCTGTTTTTT.

This clonotype appeared many times. This chain joins TRBV12-3 or TRBV12-4 and TRBJ1-1; D ambiguous. This CDR3 spans 11 amino acids. V lost 4 bases to trimming and J lost 1 base, with 1 base between them. The CDR3 nucleotides read TGTGCCAGCAGTTCGAACACTGAAGCTTTCTTT. Amino acids: CASSSNTEAFF.

In this sample, this clonotype turned up many times. This chain uses TRBV27 with TRBJ1-5; D uncertain. CDR1 MNHEY and CDR2 SMNVEV come from the germline V gene (reference sequence). The CDR3 consists of 14 residues. Trimming left V 3 bases short and J 0 bases short, with 6 bases between. CDR3 nucleotides: TGTGCCAGCAGTTTCAGGAATAGCAATCAGCCCCAGCATTTT. This gives the protein CASSFRNSNQPQHF.

This clonotype was detected ten times or more. The chain couples TRBV29-1 to TRBJ1-1; D is ambiguous. Trimming cost V 7 bases and J 3 bases, with 12 bases left between them. This CDR3 is 12 amino acids long. Germline CDR1 reads SQVTM; CDR2 reads ANQGSEA. CDR3 nucleotides: TGCAGCGCCGGGAGTCAGTACACTGAAGCTTTCTTT. It encodes CSAGSQYTEAFF.

This clonotype was seen repeatedly, ten times or more. The J gene is TRBJ1-3, the V gene TRBV7-2, with 7 bases lining up with TRBD1. Trimming cost V 5 bases and J 0 bases; bases outside gene matches: 7. Germline values: CDR1 SGHTA, CDR2 FQGNSA. The CDR3 has 16 residues. The CDR3 protein is CASSARQGLSGNTIYF. The CDR3 DNA is TGTGCCAGCAGCGCTCGACAGGGTCTCTCTGGAAACACCATATATTTT.

In this sample, this clonotype turned up many times. The genes are TRBV6-5 and TRBJ2-5; D possibly matches TRBD1 or TRBD2 (5 bases each). The CDR3 contains 14 residues. CDR1 is MNHEY and CDR2 is SVGAGI in the germline V gene. Trimming stripped 2 bases from V and 5 bases from J, with 12 bases between. The CDR3 coding sequence is TGTGCCAGCAGTTACAGGGACGTTTTGGAGACCCAGTACTTC. Its protein is CASSYRDVLETQYF.

The table lists this clonotype with many counts. This sequence joins TRBV5-1 and TRBJ2-7, with TRBD2 matching over 8 bases. The germline V gene has CDR1 SGHRS and CDR2 YFSETQ. CDR3 size: 14 residues. The V gene end was trimmed by 4 bases and the J gene end by 3 bases; junction bases not matched to a gene: 6. In DNA, the CDR3 is TGCGCCAGCAGCCCTCAGCGGGGGAACTACGAGCAGTACTTC. It is translated as CASSPQRGNYEQYF.

This clonotype was seen many times. This rearrangement joins TRBV5-1 to TRBJ2-1; 8 nucleotides align to TRBD2. Per germline, CDR1 SGHRS and CDR2 YFSETQ. The ends lost 3 bases at V and 0 bases at J; junction bases unmatched: 8. The CDR3 sequence is 17 residues long. DNA for the CDR3: TGCGCCAGCAGCTGGGGGTTAGCGGGGAGCTCCTACAATGAGCAGTTCTTC. Translation: CASSWGLAGSSYNEQFF.

This clonotype has a handful of counts. This chain's CDR3 is CASSFRLAGGHSYNEQFF. CDR3 in DNA: TGTGCCAGCAGTTTTAGGCTAGCGGGGGGTCACTCCTACAATGAGCAGTTCTTC. The V call is TRBV12-3 or TRBV12-4, the J call TRBJ2-1, with TRBD2 matching over 11 bases. The trim removed 3 bases at V and 0 bases at J, leaving 7 bases unmatched. The CDR3 has 18 residues.

In its sample, this clonotype was seen many times. The V call is TRBV4-1, the J call TRBJ2-2, with a possible D match to TRBD1 (6 bases). V was clipped by 8 bases and J by 2 bases, with 15 bases between them. This CDR3 spans 15 amino acids. Germline CDR1 is MGHRA and CDR2 is YSYEKL. CDR3 loop: CASENRDINTGELFF. CDR3 in DNA: TGCGCCAGCGAGAACCGGGACATTAACACCGGGGAGCTGTTTTTT.

This clonotype is medium-sized within its sample. CDR3 region: CASGTHPGQGSNEQFF. The CDR3 DNA reads as TGCGCCAGCGGGACGCACCCGGGACAGGGTAGCAATGAGCAGTTCTTC. The gene calls are TRBV5-1 and TRBJ2-1; 9 bases fit TRBD1. The V gene end was trimmed by 7 bases and the J gene end by 6 bases; junction bases not matched to a gene: 14. CDR1 SGHRS and CDR2 YFSETQ come from the germline V gene. The CDR3 extends over 16 amino acids.

This clonotype was seen repeatedly, ten times or more. J is TRBJ2-3 and V is TRBV30; D remains unclear. The CDR3 sequence is 11 residues long. V lost 1 base and J 5 bases, leaving 4 bases between the germline ends. Per germline, CDR1 GTSNPN and CDR2 SVGIG (reference sequence). The CDR3 nucleotides are TGTGCCTGGAGTGGGGGAGATACGCAGTATTTT. Translated, it gives CAWSGGDTQYF.

In its sample, this clonotype was seen many times. The V call is TRBV20-1, the J call TRBJ2-7; 7 nucleotides align to TRBD2. V trimming: 2 bases; J trimming: 3 bases; junction bases outside the gene matches: 7. The CDR3 contains 14 residues. CDR1 and CDR2 (germline): DFQATT, SNEGSKA (reference sequence). The CDR3 region is CSARMAERDYEQYV. The CDR3 DNA is TGCAGTGCTAGAATGGCGGAGCGGGACTACGAGCAGTACGTC.

This clonotype occurred many times. Here the CDR3 reads CSARTAAYEQYF. Here the CDR3 DNA reads TGCAGTGCTAGGACAGCTGCCTACGAGCAGTACTTC. V gene TRBV20-1 combines with J gene TRBJ2-7; maybe TRBD1 (5 bases). Trimming removed 3 bases from V and 2 bases from J, with 8 bases in between. The CDR3 is 12 amino acids. CDR1 and CDR2 from the germline V gene are DFQATT and SNEGSKA (reference sequence).

There are many counts of this clonotype. The chain recombines TRBV7-9 with TRBJ2-5; 7 bases agree with TRBD2. The trim removed 6 bases at V and 0 bases at J, leaving 7 bases unmatched. The CDR3 is made up of 15 amino acids. Germline V gene lookup returns CDR1 SEHNR and CDR2 FQNEAQ (reference sequence). CDR3 loop: CASSQGLGYQETQYF. CDR3 nucleotides: TGTGCCAGCAGTCAAGGACTAGGGTACCAAGAGACCCAGTACTTC.

This clonotype was seen repeatedly, ten times or more. This chain connects TRBV18 to TRBJ1-1, with a possible D match to TRBD1 (6 bases). V lost 6 bases and J lost 7, with 18 bases in between. Germline V CDR1 and CDR2: KGHSH, LQKENI. The CDR3 contains 14 residues. CDR3 DNA sequence: TGTGCCAGCTCGTCTTCCCCCGGGGGCATTGAAGCTTTCTTT. This encodes CASSSSPGGIEAFF.

This clonotype was seen ten or more times. The gene calls are TRBV12-3 or TRBV12-4 and TRBJ2-1; D uncertain. Trimming stripped 2 bases from V and 3 bases from J, with 8 bases between. CDR3 length: 14 amino acids. The CDR3 protein is CASSLRRIYNEQFF. CDR3 DNA: TGTGCCAGCAGTTTACGCCGGATCTACAATGAGCAGTTCTTC.

In this sample, this clonotype turned up many times. This chain joins TRBV3-1 and TRBJ2-3; a possible D gene is TRBD1 (5 bases). The CDR3 consists of 14 residues. Trimming took 0 bases from V and 1 from J, leaving 5 bases between them. Germline CDR1 reads LGHDT; CDR2 reads YNNKEL (reference sequence). The DNA of the CDR3 is TGTGCCAGCAGCCAAGAAGGGGGCACAGATACGCAGTATTTT. This translates into CASSQEGGTDTQYF.

This clonotype is judged medium-sized (0.01 to 0.1%). The chain is built from TRBV7-6 and TRBJ2-3; D gene unclear. V was pared by 7 bases and J by 4 bases, with 15 bases between. Per the germline V gene, CDR1 is SGHVS and CDR2 is FNYEAQ. The CDR3 spans 14 residues. Here the CDR3 DNA reads TGTGCCAGCATGTCTTACCAGAAAGCAGATACGCAGTATTTT. Encoded protein: CASMSYQKADTQYF.